The T cell receptor beta chain described here comes from a study of monozygotic twins with inflammatory bowel disease. The unique tags termed UMIs, each holding a 6-nucleotide sample barcode, were added by means of template switching. From its re-call of the 5' RACE reads, TCRdb lists each CDR3 protein once, without DNA. The sample totals over 110,000 distinct CDR3 sequences. The CDR3 is 14 residues long. The germline CDR1 and CDR2 sequences are LGHDT and YNNKEL (reference sequence). Comment on this clonotype: Its antigen is unknown.

Findings and caveats of the study: Those with IBD had lower TCRbeta diversity (inverse Simpson) than their healthy co-twins did. Patient repertoire variability may have increased through differing immunosuppressive treatments. Repertoire similarity did not differ between concordant and discordant twins, perhaps due to limited power.

The specimen was blood. The TCR comes from a human donor with ulcerative colitis or Crohn's disease, or a healthy co-twin of an affected twin (not recorded which). The chain uses TRBV3-1 and TRBJ2-3; TCRdb's assignment of TRBD1 cannot be checked, as there is no DNA. CDR3 in amino acids: CAGSQDRGRDTQYF.